The 30 T cell receptor beta chains given below trace back to one sample, sequenced in a study of shared clonotypes between healthy human individuals (dated by TCRdb to the early 2020s). Receptor libraries were prepared by the immunoSEQ multiplex PCR assay. This immuneACCESS table, as held by TCRdb, lists in-frame sequences with V and J called but not all clones. Of the missing ones, under half trace to an unresolved V gene in checked studies; the others have no known cause. The sample table holds millions of clones, of which over 85% were seen once. The biggest ten clones account for about 1.1% of the sample. CD8 naive samples consisted of CD45RO-negative cells that were positively selected for CCR7, yielding a CD45RA+CCR7+ population without TemRA cells. Input material: naive CD8+ T cells sorted from blood. The sample's cell subset or site label, decoded: CD45RA+CCR7+. Source of these receptors: a man aged 18 to 30 in good health.

J is TRBJ2-7 and V is TRBV6-5; the D gene could be TRBD1 or TRBD2 (5 bases each). Germline V CDR1 and CDR2: MNHEY, SVGAGI. This CDR3 region has 13 residues. CDR3 DNA sequence: TGTGCGACTGGGACGGCGATGGGGCACGAGCAGTACTTC. Amino acid sequence: CATGTAMGHEQYF.

The V gene is TRBV7-2, the J gene TRBJ2-3; TRBD2 agrees at 7 bases. This CDR3 has 16 amino acids. Germline V CDR1 and CDR2: SGHTA, FQGNSA. The V segment lost 6 bases and the J segment 3 bases; nucleotides outside the gene matches: 12. In DNA, the CDR3 is TGTGCCAGCAGTCTAGGGGTTTCTAGCGGAACAGATACGCAGTATTTT. Amino acids: CASSLGVSSGTDTQYF.

CDR3 in amino acids: CASSLYRSSIAGELFF. CDR3 DNA: TGTGCCAGCAGCTTGTACCGTTCGAGTATTGCCGGGGAGCTGTTTTTT. The V and J genes are TRBV11-2 and TRBJ2-2; D remains ambiguous. Trimming shortened V by 3 bases and J by 6 bases, and 17 bases separated the two germline ends. The CDR3 runs 16 residues. Germline CDR1 is SGHAT and CDR2 is FQNNGV.

The CDR3 DNA reads as TGTGCCAGTAGGCAGGGGGTGAGCAATCAGCCCCAGCATTTT. It is translated as CASRQGVSNQPQHF. The chain uses TRBV19 and TRBJ1-5; 7 bases are a match to TRBD1. The V gene's germline CDR1 is LNHDA and CDR2 SQIVND (reference sequence). V was clipped by 6 bases and J by 1 base; unmatched bases: 3. There are 14 residues in the CDR3.

The chain joins TRBV4-3 to TRBJ2-4, with D tentatively TRBD2 (6 bases). V gave up 0 bases and J gave up 6 bases, with 12 bases separating them. The CDR3 has 15 residues. From germline, CDR1 is LGHNA and CDR2 YSLEER. CDR3 coding DNA: TGCGCCAGCAGCCAAGAGGCGGGATTCGGAAACATTCAGTACTTC. It yields the protein CASSQEAGFGNIQYF.

The chain's CDR3 is CASSLERGRETQYF. DNA for the CDR3: TGTGCCAGCAGCCTGGAGCGGGGGCGGGAGACCCAGTACTTC. The chain couples TRBV28 to TRBJ2-5; TRBD2 agrees at 8 bases. The CDR3 is 14 amino acids. V lost 6 bases, J lost 5 bases, and 8 bases stayed unmatched. Germline CDR1 MDHEN, CDR2 SYDVKM.

The V gene is TRBV7-9, the J gene TRBJ1-6, with D uncertain. The CDR3 runs 15 residues. Germline CDR1 reads SEHNR; CDR2 reads FQNEAQ (reference sequence). With 1 base removed from V and 4 bases from J, the gap between germline ends came to 8 bases. CDR3 coding DNA: TGTGCCAGCAGCTTAGACTCAGCTTATAATTCACCCCTCCACTTT. Translation: CASSLDSAYNSPLHF.

In regard to this clone: Other DNA sequences in this specimen translate into the identical CDR3. CDR3: CASSLGGSPLHF. DNA for the CDR3: TGCGCCAGCAGCTTGGGAGGTTCACCCCTCCACTTT. The J gene is TRBJ1-6, the V gene TRBV5-1; no definite D call. V was cut by 0 bases and J by 9 bases, with 4 bases left in between. CDR3 length: 12 residues. Germline loops: CDR1 SGHRS, CDR2 YFSETQ.

The V and J genes are TRBV10-3 and TRBJ2-1, with D unresolved. The germline CDR1 and CDR2 sequences are ENHRY and SYGVKD. Trimming left V 2 bases short and J 9 bases short, with 11 bases between. The CDR3 spans 13 residues. CDR3 loop: CAISEPSGFEQFF. CDR3 in DNA: TGTGCCATCAGTGAGCCCTCCGGGTTTGAGCAGTTCTTC.

This chain joins TRBV10-3 and TRBJ2-5; D is perhaps TRBD2 (5 bases). CDR1 and CDR2 (germline): ENHRY, SYGVKD. This CDR3 is 16 amino acids long. The V gene lost 9 bases and the J gene lost 1 base, with 21 bases spanning the gap. CDR3 nucleotide sequence: TGTGCCATGGAAGAAGTTTTAGCGTGCTTCCAAGAGACCCAGTACTTC. Translated, it gives CAMEEVLACFQETQYF.

This chain uses TRBV9 with TRBJ1-2, with D perhaps TRBD1 (6 bases). The CDR3 is made up of 15 amino acids. Germline V CDR1 and CDR2: SGDLS, YYNGEE. The V end was cut by 0 bases, the J end by 1 base, with 10 bases between. The CDR3 spells CASSVGTDFNYGYTF. For the CDR3, the DNA is TGTGCCAGCAGCGTAGGGACAGATTTTAACTATGGCTACACCTTC.

The chain uses TRBV30 and TRBJ1-1; maybe TRBD1 (5 bases). Trimming stripped 3 bases from V and 8 bases from J, with 13 bases between. The CDR3 loop spans 12 amino acids. Germline-derived CDR1 and CDR2 are GTSNPN and SVGIG (reference sequence). The CDR3 nucleotides are TGTGCCTGGAGCGCGGACACTAGAGAAGCTTTCTTT. Amino acids: CAWSADTREAFF.

The V gene is TRBV5-4, the J gene TRBJ2-5; D gene uncertain. The germline gives CDR1 SGHNT, CDR2 YYREEE (reference sequence). The CDR3 is 14 amino acids. Trimming removed 2 bases at V and 5 bases at J, with 13 bases between. The CDR3 protein is CASSFNPISETQYF. The CDR3 region has the DNA TGTGCCAGCAGCTTCAATCCGATTTCGGAGACCCAGTACTTC.

The chain uses TRBV7-9 and TRBJ2-3, with 9 bases matching TRBD1. Germline CDR1 is SEHNR and CDR2 is FQNEAQ (reference sequence). The CDR3 totals 17 residues. V shed 4 bases, J shed 4 bases, and the junction held 12 bases outside the gene matches. CDR3 in DNA: TGTGCCAGCAGCTCCCTTTCTACAGGGGGCGGGGCAGATACGCAGTATTTT. Translating it yields CASSSLSTGGGADTQYF.

The J gene is TRBJ1-5, the V gene TRBV12-5; a weak D match, TRBD1 (6 bases). Looked up from germline, CDR1 is LGHNT and CDR2 is FRNRAP. Trimming stripped 2 bases from V and 0 bases from J, with 8 bases between. The CDR3 runs 15 residues. DNA for the CDR3: TGTGCTAGTGGTTTGACGGGACATAGCAATCAGCCCCAGCATTTT. Translation gives CASGLTGHSNQPQHF.

Note on this clone: Other DNA sequences in the sample encode the same CDR3. The chain employs TRBV4-1 and TRBJ2-2; 7 bases match TRBD1. CDR3 length equals 15 residues. The ends lost 3 bases at V and 2 bases at J; junction bases unmatched: 3. Germline CDR1 and CDR2: MGHRA and YSYEKL. CDR3 sequence reads: CASSQRQGNTGELFF. DNA for the CDR3: TGCGCCAGCAGCCAGAGACAGGGTAACACCGGGGAGCTGTTTTTT.

The V call is TRBV7-6, the J call TRBJ2-1; weak D call: TRBD2 (6 bases). Germline CDR1 and CDR2: SGHVS and FNYEAQ. The CDR3 sequence is 18 residues long. V was clipped by 2 bases and J by 0 bases, with 17 bases between them. CDR3: CASSLKGRGTSSYNEQFF. The DNA of the CDR3 is TGTGCCAGCAGCTTAAAAGGTCGGGGGACCAGCTCCTACAATGAGCAGTTCTTC.

This chain connects TRBV11-3 to TRBJ2-3, with TRBD2 as a possible D gene (5 bases). V was pared by 0 bases and J by 6 bases, with 7 bases between. There are 13 residues in the CDR3. CDR1 and CDR2 (germline): SGHNT, YENEEA. The CDR3 region is CASSLDGLDTQYF. The DNA of the CDR3 is TGTGCCAGCAGCTTAGATGGACTCGATACGCAGTATTTT.

This chain connects TRBV7-9 to TRBJ2-1; perhaps TRBD1 as D (5 bases). The CDR3 consists of 16 residues. The germline gives CDR1 SEHNR, CDR2 FQNEAQ (reference sequence). V was pared by 2 bases and J by 4 bases, with 15 bases between. This CDR3 reads CASSLSMGRNYNEQFF. The CDR3 DNA is TGTGCCAGCAGCTTATCGATGGGGCGGAATTACAATGAGCAGTTCTTC.

The chain links TRBV7-9 to TRBJ1-2, with D unresolved. This CDR3 region has 14 residues. Germline assignment: CDR1 SEHNR and CDR2 FQNEAQ (reference sequence). Trimming cost V 0 bases and J 6 bases, with 11 bases left between them. CDR3 coding DNA: TGTGCCAGCAGCTTAGCGGGGATGGCGGATGGCTACACCTTC. Protein: CASSLAGMADGYTF.

The chain recombines TRBV12-5 with TRBJ2-5; 9 bases agree with TRBD1. This CDR3 is 16 amino acids long. From germline, CDR1 is LGHNT and CDR2 FRNRAP. Unmatched junction bases numbered 5, after V lost 0 bases and J lost 3 bases. The CDR3 nucleotides read TGTGCTAGTGGTTTGGTAAGGGGACAGGGAGAAGAGACCCAGTACTTC. It is translated as CASGLVRGQGEETQYF.

The chain couples TRBV7-3 to TRBJ2-3; 12 positions match TRBD2. Looked up from germline, CDR1 is SGHTA and CDR2 is FQGTGA. This CDR3 contains 14 residues. V shed 8 bases, J shed 5 bases, and the junction held 5 bases outside the gene matches. This CDR3 is CASASGGAVDTQYF. For the CDR3, the DNA is TGTGCCAGCGCTAGCGGGGGGGCGGTAGATACGCAGTATTTT.

This rearrangement joins TRBV7-9 to TRBJ2-5, with a possible D match to TRBD1 (6 bases). CDR3 length: 14 residues. V was pared by 5 bases and J by 1 base, with 11 bases between. Germline V CDR1 and CDR2: SEHNR, FQNEAQ (reference sequence). The CDR3: CASSPGQPQETQYF. CDR3 sequence (DNA): TGTGCCAGCAGCCCTGGACAGCCCCAAGAGACCCAGTACTTC.

The gene calls are TRBV27 and TRBJ2-7, with TRBD1 identical over 7 bases. Trimming took 5 bases from V and 1 from J; bases not matched to a gene: 5. Germline values: CDR1 MNHEY, CDR2 SMNVEV (reference sequence). The CDR3 has 14 amino acids. As DNA, the CDR3 is TGTGCCAGCAGTACCTTACAGGGGTCCTACGAGCAGTACTTC. Its protein is CASSTLQGSYEQYF.

CDR3 region: CASTPETPNYGYTF. CDR3 bases: TGTGCCAGCACCCCAGAGACACCTAACTATGGCTACACCTTC. The chain couples TRBV9 to TRBJ1-2; unclear D gene. V was clipped by 6 bases and J by 0 bases, with 12 bases between them. The CDR3 loop spans 14 amino acids. Germline V gene lookup returns CDR1 SGDLS and CDR2 YYNGEE. Full variable domain (rest looked up from reference TRBV9 and TRBJ1-2): DSGVTQTPKHLITATGQRVTLRCSPRSGDLSVYWYQQSLDQGLQFLIQYYNGEERAKGNILERFSAQQFPDLHSELNLSSLELGDSALYFCASTPETPNYGYTFGSGTRLTVV.

About this clone itself: The same CDR3 arises from other DNA sequences in this sample as well. This chain joins TRBV27 and TRBJ1-1, with 7 positions matching TRBD1. Germline-derived CDR1 and CDR2 are MNHEY and SMNVEV (reference sequence). Unmatched junction bases numbered 5, after V lost 8 bases and J lost 5 bases. The CDR3 loop spans 12 amino acids. Here the CDR3 reads CASSSGGTEAFF. In DNA form, the CDR3 reads TGTGCCAGCTCATCAGGGGGTACTGAAGCTTTCTTT.

This chain uses TRBV28 with TRBJ2-2, with 9 nucleotides matching TRBD1. The CDR3 has 15 amino acids. Germline V gives CDR1 MDHEN, CDR2 SYDVKM. The J segment lost 6 bases and the V segment lost 6 bases, leaving 8 bases of the junction unmatched. Here the CDR3 DNA reads TGTGCCAGCAGCCCAACGGGACAGGGTCCCGGGGAGCTGTTTTTT. Encoded protein: CASSPTGQGPGELFF.

This sequence joins TRBV9 and TRBJ1-2; D gene uncertain. In germline, CDR1 is SGDLS, CDR2 YYNGEE. Trimming took off 3 bases at V and 3 bases at J, with 12 bases between the two ends. The CDR3 totals 14 residues. The CDR3, as DNA: TGTGCCAGCAGCGGACTCGTCGACGACTATGGCTACACCTTC. Protein product: CASSGLVDDYGYTF.

The V and J genes are TRBV28 and TRBJ1-4; D may be TRBD1 (5 bases). Germline CDR1 and CDR2: MDHEN and SYDVKM. The CDR3 runs to 14 residues. V was trimmed by 6 bases and J by 3 bases, leaving 11 bases between them. Here the CDR3 DNA reads TGTGCCAGCAGCCTCGCAGGGTCTAATGAAAAACTGTTTTTT. Its protein is CASSLAGSNEKLFF.

The chain uses TRBV6-5 and TRBJ2-6; D is uncertain. V was trimmed by 2 bases and J by 0 bases, leaving 5 bases between them. The CDR3 totals 15 residues. In germline, CDR1 is MNHEY, CDR2 SVGAGI. Here the CDR3 reads CASSYVDSGANVLTF. The CDR3 coding sequence is TGTGCCAGCAGTTACGTCGACTCTGGGGCCAACGTCCTGACTTTC.